This note documents a single T cell receptor beta chain sequence. Its antigen is undetermined. A distinct unique molecular identifier was carried by each TCR cDNA molecule. MiXCR, run by TCRdb on the 5' RACE reads, gives a single entry per CDR3 protein. The sample contains 20,000 to 25,000 distinct CDR3 sequences, 15% to 20% of which appear only once. The CDR3 has 15 amino acids. From germline, CDR1 is SGHRS and CDR2 YFSETQ. After removal of 2 bases from V and 1 base from J, the junction contained 1 base not matched to a gene. The entry originates in a study of spatial heterogeneity in lung cancer. Overall study context: Raw-read counts averaged over ten per unique TCR and UMI combination.

Indicated time point: sample taken at primary tumor resection. No cells were sorted before sequencing. The whole RNA sequenced was extracted from tumor, nontumor lung or frozen PBMC. Regarding the study as a whole: The numbers of ubiquitous and regional expanded TCRs correlated with ubiquitous and regional nonsynonymous mutations, respectively. Tracking of tumor mutation counts was seen in expanded intratumoral alpha and beta TCR counts.

Here the sequenced sample was lung tumor tissue, taken at surgery. The clonotype comes from a female donor with early-stage non-small cell lung cancer. This rearrangement joins TRBV5-1 to TRBJ2-2, with 8 positions matching TRBD1. This CDR3 is CASSFGQGNTGELFF. CDR3 bases: TGCGCCAGCAGCTTCGGACAGGGGAACACCGGGGAGCTGTTTTTT.